The source of this TCR beta chain is a study of T cell repertoires in cytomegalovirus infection (dated by TCRdb to the late 2010s). Regarding the research as a whole: Peptide stimulations targeted recently identified HLA-C-restricted CMV epitopes, whose presentation resists viral immunomodulation, together with well-studied HLA-B-restricted epitopes. Because public TCR beta signatures pointed to carriage of CMV infection together with the matching HLA type, the HLA type of each donor mattered for the analysis. What the research found in general, with its limitations: In both this cohort and an independent cohort of some 380 donors, the cumulative frequency of public TCR beta family members distinguished carriers of CMV infection plus the relevant HLA type. The ex vivo response was dominated by HLA-C-restricted CMV-specific TCR beta clonotypes, which also provided the single most frequent clonotype in two of eight donors.

What this sample's treatment or condition label stands for: in vitro stimulation with specific CMV peptide epitopes to enrich CMV-specific T cells. This clonotype has at least ten counts. Its antigen is unknown. No base qualities exist here, and no much larger clone lies one base off it. Sequences SGHAT (CDR1) and FQNNGV (CDR2) are obtained from the germline V gene. Measured from the cysteine to the phenylalanine, the CDR3 is 17 residues long. The CDR3 DNA has 51 bases and is translated from base 1. V loses 4 bases at its end and J loses 1 base; junction bases beyond the gene matches: 5. The sequencer listed for this sample is Illumina HiSeq 1500. Starting from the raw public reads, TCRdb applied fastp trimming at Q25, assembled clones with MiXCR and retained in-frame beta chains. Under each unique CDR3 protein, matching rows form one entry showing the most common genes and DNA. The sample data list under 130,000 distinct CDR3 sequences, and over 40% of these were observed just once. About 74% of the sample is taken by the ten largest.

The sequences come from CD8+ T cells from cultured PBMCs, collected from culture after CMV antigen stimulation. The V and J segments used are TRBV11-2 and TRBJ2-1; 12 junctional bases match TRBD2. The TCR sequence derives from a human donor in good health (CMV status not recorded). Some clones in this sample may be carry-over from other donors' samples. For the CDR3, the sequence is CASSYPSGGESYNEQFF. The DNA sequence is TGTGCCAGCAGCTATCCTAGCGGGGGGGAGTCCTACAATGAGCAGTTCTTC.